This TCR beta chain is from a study of blood T cell repertoires in COVID-19. Study in general: Sites in the United States, Italy and Spain provided acute and convalescent COVID-19 samples.

The CDR3 has 14 amino acids. Germline CDR1 LNHDA, CDR2 SQIVND (reference sequence). The junction had 1 base not matched to a gene; V was cut back by 8 bases and J by 0 bases. Sequencing was performed with immunoSEQ multiplex PCR; in TCRdb, only in-frame clones are kept and a portion is missing. The repertoire holds about 65,000 clones, under 95% seen once, with about 2.6% in the top ten. The J gene is TRBJ2-2, the V gene TRBV19; 9 bases are a match to TRBD2. The sequenced material came from peripheral blood. The sequence came from a man in his 70s with active COVID-19. CDR3 residues: CASASGANTGELFF. CDR3 sequence (DNA): TGTGCCAGTGCTAGCGGGGCGAACACCGGGGAGCTGTTTTTT.